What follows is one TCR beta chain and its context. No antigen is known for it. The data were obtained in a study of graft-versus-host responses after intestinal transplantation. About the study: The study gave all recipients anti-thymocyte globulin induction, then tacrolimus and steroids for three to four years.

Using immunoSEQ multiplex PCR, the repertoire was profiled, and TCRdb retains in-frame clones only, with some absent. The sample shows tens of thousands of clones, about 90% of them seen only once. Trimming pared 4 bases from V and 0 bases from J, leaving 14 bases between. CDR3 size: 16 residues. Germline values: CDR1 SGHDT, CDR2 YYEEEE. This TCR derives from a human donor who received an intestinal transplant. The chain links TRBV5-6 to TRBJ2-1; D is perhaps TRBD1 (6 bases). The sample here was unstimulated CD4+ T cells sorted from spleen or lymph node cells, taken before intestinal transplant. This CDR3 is CASSHKQGISYNEQFF. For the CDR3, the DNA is TGTGCCAGCAGCCATAAACAGGGAATCTCCTACAATGAGCAGTTCTTC.